This T cell receptor (beta chain) was profiled in a study of blood T cells in healthy people across ages. The germline CDR1 and CDR2 sequences are LGHNA and YSLEER. The ends were cut back, 0 bases at V and 7 bases at J, with 9 bases in the middle. The CDR3 is 13 residues long. Combining a sample-barcoded 5' primer with a J-beta primer mix, a second PCR ran for roughly 7 to 11 cycles. Each CDR3 protein gets one entry after TCRdb re-called the 5' RACE reads with MiXCR. The sample holds 1.5 million to 2 million distinct CDR3 sequences, 28% seen once. This clonotype was seen repeatedly, ten times or more.

The TCR sequence derives from a woman aged 30 to 39 in good health. What was sequenced was blood. The chain has TRBV4-3 and TRBJ1-2; D is uncertain. CDR3 loop: CASSQERASGYTF. The CDR3, as DNA: TGCGCCAGCAGCCAAGAAAGGGCGAGTGGCTACACCTTC.